The 21 T cell receptor beta chains given below trace back to one sample, sequenced in a study of technical replicates of blood from a handful of donors. Sequencing was performed with immunoSEQ multiplex PCR; in TCRdb, only in-frame clones are kept and a portion is missing. Among about 74,000 clones listed, approximately 95% were seen once. The sequenced sample was T cells isolated from PBMCs. The receptors were gathered from a human donor in good health.

The gene calls are TRBV18 and TRBJ1-4; D is ambiguous. The germline V gene encodes CDR1 KGHSH and CDR2 LQKENI. The CDR3 has 15 residues. Trimming cost V 3 bases and J 8 bases, with 16 bases left between them. CDR3: CASSPAPSYAEKLFF. The CDR3 region has the DNA TGTGCCAGCTCACCCGCTCCGAGTTACGCCGAAAAACTGTTTTTT.

This chain uses TRBV6-6 with TRBJ2-7; 8 bases align to TRBD1. The CDR3 runs to 13 residues. V shed 6 bases, J shed 3 bases, and the junction held 4 bases outside the gene matches. CDR1 and CDR2 from the germline V gene are MNHNY and SVGAGI (reference sequence). DNA for the CDR3: TGTGCCAGCAGGCCCGGGACAGGCTACGAGCAGTACTTC. This sequence encodes CASRPGTGYEQYF.

The genes are TRBV28 and TRBJ2-7; no clear D gene. Germline V CDR1 and CDR2: MDHEN, SYDVKM. Trimming stripped 5 bases from V and 4 bases from J, with 9 bases between. CDR3 length: 12 amino acids. The CDR3 reads CASSASEYEQYF. The CDR3 nucleotides read TGTGCCAGCAGTGCTAGTGAATACGAGCAGTACTTC. Filled out from reference TRBV28 and TRBJ2-7, the complete variable domain reads DVKVTQSSRYLVKRTGEKVFLECVQDMDHENMFWYRQDPGLGLRLIYFSYDVKMKEKGDIPEGYSVSREKKERFSLILESASTNQTSMYLCASSASEYEQYFGPGTRLTVT.

The chain employs TRBV9 and TRBJ1-2; 7 bases fit TRBD1. This CDR3 is 13 amino acids long. V trimming: 4 bases; J trimming: 2 bases; junction bases outside the gene matches: 2. Germline CDR1 and CDR2: SGDLS and YYNGEE. The CDR3 loop reads CASSMGQNYGYTF. The CDR3 coding sequence is TGTGCCAGCAGCATGGGACAGAACTATGGCTACACCTTC.

V and J are TRBV4-1 and TRBJ2-7; D is ambiguous. CDR1 and CDR2 (germline): MGHRA, YSYEKL. Trimming removed 1 base from V and 0 bases from J, with 10 bases in between. The CDR3 has 15 amino acids. The CDR3 DNA sequence: TGCGCCAGCAGCCAAGGTGGAGACGGCTCCTACGAGCAGTACTTC. Protein sequence: CASSQGGDGSYEQYF.

This clone was counted a single time. The CDR3 DNA is TGTGCCAGCTCACCGCGACAGCTCTACGAGCAGTACTTC. Protein sequence: CASSPRQLYEQYF. The chain employs TRBV18 and TRBJ2-7, with a possible D match to TRBD1 (5 bases). V lost 3 bases, J lost 3 bases, and 9 bases lay in between. From germline, CDR1 is KGHSH and CDR2 LQKENI. The CDR3 has 13 residues.

The chain employs TRBV11-2 and TRBJ1-6, with 11 bases lining up with TRBD1. With 6 bases clipped from V and 10 bases from J, the junction kept 8 bases outside the gene matches. The CDR3 is 15 residues long. Germline V CDR1 and CDR2: SGHAT, FQNNGV. CDR3 sequence reads: CASRRPGQGVSPLHF. The CDR3 DNA follows: TGTGCCAGCAGGCGTCCGGGACAGGGGGTGTCACCCCTCCACTTT.

CDR3 bases: TGCAGCGCAATGGAAGCGAATTCACCCCTCCACTTT. This codes for CSAMEANSPLHF. V gene TRBV29-1 combines with J gene TRBJ1-6; D remains unclear. Germline CDR1 is SQVTM and CDR2 is ANQGSEA. The CDR3 runs 12 residues. V was trimmed by 7 bases and J by 7 bases, leaving 11 bases between them.

V usage is TRBV7-9 and J usage is TRBJ1-2; no definite D call. The V end lost 1 base, the J end lost 8 bases, and 17 bases lay between the germline ends. Germline values: CDR1 SEHNR, CDR2 FQNEAQ (reference sequence). The CDR3 contains 15 residues. CDR3 residues: CASSLDRVRPRGYTF. The CDR3 nucleotides are TGTGCCAGCAGCTTAGACAGAGTTCGACCGAGAGGCTACACCTTC.

V gene TRBV11-3 combines with J gene TRBJ2-5; 8 nucleotides align to TRBD2. The CDR3 is 14 amino acids. J gave up 7 bases and V 0 bases, and 4 bases lay outside the gene matches. In germline, CDR1 is SGHNT, CDR2 YENEEA. CDR3 residues: CASSLEAGVPTQYF. The CDR3 DNA reads TGTGCCAGCAGCTTAGAAGCGGGAGTGCCGACCCAGTACTTC. Full variable domain (remainder filled in from reference TRBV11-3 and TRBJ2-5): EAGVVQSPRYKIIEKKQPVAFWCNPISGHNTLYWYLQNLGQGPELLIRYENEEAVDDSQLPKDRFSAERLKGVDSTLKIQPAELGDSAVYLCASSLEAGVPTQYFGPGTRLLVL.

This clone was picked up one time. The chain has TRBV4-1 and TRBJ2-5, with TRBD1 matching 9 bases. The length of the CDR3 is 14 residues. With 5 bases clipped from V and 1 base from J, the junction kept 2 bases outside the gene matches. Looked up from germline, CDR1 is MGHRA and CDR2 is YSYEKL. CDR3 region: CASSKGQGQETQYF. CDR3 sequence (DNA): TGCGCCAGCAGCAAGGGACAGGGCCAAGAGACCCAGTACTTC.

The CDR3 loop is CASQGQPYSYEQYF. CDR3 nucleotides: TGTGCCAGCCAGGGACAGCCGTACTCCTACGAGCAGTACTTC. The chain is built from TRBV6-5 and TRBJ2-7, with 7 bases identical to TRBD1. Trimming cost V 8 bases and J 0 bases; bases outside gene matches: 7. The CDR3 has 14 amino acids. CDR1 is MNHEY, CDR2 SVGAGI, per germline.

This rearrangement joins TRBV27 to TRBJ1-1; D may be TRBD1 (6 bases). Germline V gene sequence: CDR1 MNHEY, CDR2 SMNVEV (reference sequence). This CDR3 contains 15 residues. V was trimmed by 5 bases and J by 5 bases, leaving 18 bases between them. The DNA for the CDR3 is TGTGCCAGCAGTGAATACAGGGAAAGAGGGACTGAAGCTTTCTTT. Its translation is CASSEYRERGTEAFF.

This sequence joins TRBV5-1 and TRBJ2-1; 10 nucleotides agree with TRBD1. CDR1 SGHRS and CDR2 YFSETQ come from the germline V gene. Losses at the gene ends were 4 bases for V and 9 bases for J; bases not matched to a gene: 10. This CDR3 comprises 15 residues. The CDR3 protein is CASSKRDRGTSEQFF. CDR3 bases: TGCGCCAGCAGCAAGAGGGACAGGGGCACGAGTGAGCAGTTCTTC.

The chain is built from TRBV7-6 and TRBJ1-2, with D unresolved. V lost 5 bases, J lost 4 bases, and 11 bases lay in between. CDR3 size: 13 residues. Per the germline V gene, CDR1 is SGHVS and CDR2 is FNYEAQ. The DNA for the CDR3 is TGTGCCAGCAGCCCCAGGTCGACCTATGGCTACACCTTC. This gives the protein CASSPRSTYGYTF.

The V gene is TRBV18, the J gene TRBJ1-4, with a weak D call TRBD1 (6 bases). The CDR3 consists of 15 residues. Germline V gives CDR1 KGHSH, CDR2 LQKENI. V lost 6 bases, J lost 7 bases, and 18 bases lay in between. The CDR3 DNA reads TGTGCCAGCTCCCCCCGGGGGGGCAGCGGTGAAAAACTGTTTTTT. Its translation is CASSPRGGSGEKLFF.

The chain employs TRBV7-8 and TRBJ2-7; 9 bases fit TRBD2. J lost 4 bases, V lost 6 bases, and 13 bases had no gene match. The CDR3 covers 16 residues. Germline loops: CDR1 SGHVS, CDR2 FQNEAQ. The CDR3 bases are TGTGCCAGCAGTCCAGTGAGCGGGAGGTCGGATTACGAGCAGTACTTC. Protein: CASSPVSGRSDYEQYF.

The chain combines TRBV10-3 with TRBJ2-1; TRBD1 agrees at 7 bases. Germline-derived CDR1 and CDR2 are ENHRY and SYGVKD. The CDR3 covers 13 residues. V lost 1 base, J lost 12 bases, and 6 bases stayed unmatched. The CDR3 spells CAISEFTGDTQFF. CDR3 nucleotide sequence: TGTGCCATCAGTGAGTTCACAGGGGATACGCAGTTCTTC.

The V and J genes are TRBV7-2 and TRBJ2-7, with D hard to call. The CDR3 extends over 13 amino acids. Per germline, CDR1 SGHTA and CDR2 FQGNSA. Trimming removed 3 bases at V and 1 base at J, with 7 bases between. The CDR3 DNA follows: TGTGCCAGCAGCTTCCTCGGTTCCTACGAGCAGTACTTC. Its protein is CASSFLGSYEQYF.

The rearrangement uses TRBV4-2 and TRBJ2-6; 10 positions agree with TRBD1. V was pared by 0 bases and J by 0 bases, with 8 bases of the junction left unmatched. CDR3 size: 20 residues. Germline CDR1 LGHNA, CDR2 YNFKEQ. The CDR3 region has the DNA TGTGCCAGCAGCCAAGATTTAGGGACAGGGGAGTTCTCTGGGGCCAACGTCCTGACTTTC. It specifies CASSQDLGTGEFSGANVLTF.

The chain couples TRBV2 to TRBJ1-4; D is ambiguous. Trimming removed 4 bases from V and 1 base from J, with 7 bases in between. The CDR3 totals 14 residues. The germline V gene encodes CDR1 SNHLY and CDR2 FYNNEI. The DNA for the CDR3 is TGTGCCAGCAGTGCCGGAGAAACTAATGAAAAACTGTTTTTT. Residues: CASSAGETNEKLFF.